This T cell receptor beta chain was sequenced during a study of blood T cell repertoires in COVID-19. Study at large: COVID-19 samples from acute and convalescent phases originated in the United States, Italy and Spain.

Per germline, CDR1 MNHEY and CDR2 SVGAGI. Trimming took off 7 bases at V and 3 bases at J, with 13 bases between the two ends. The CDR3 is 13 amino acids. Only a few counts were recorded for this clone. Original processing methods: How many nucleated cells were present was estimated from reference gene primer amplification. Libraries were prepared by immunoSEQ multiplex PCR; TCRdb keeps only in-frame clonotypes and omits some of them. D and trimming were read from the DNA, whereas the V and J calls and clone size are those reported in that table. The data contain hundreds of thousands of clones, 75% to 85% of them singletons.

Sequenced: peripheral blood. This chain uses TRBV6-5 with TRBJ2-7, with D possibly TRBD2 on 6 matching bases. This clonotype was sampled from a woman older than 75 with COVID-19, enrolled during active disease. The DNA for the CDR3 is TGTGCCAGCATCGGGCGGGGCGGCTACGAGCAGTACTTC. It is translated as CASIGRGGYEQYF.